A single sample is the source of the 14 T cell receptor beta chains below, sequenced in a study of Ad26.COV2.S vaccination and SARS-CoV-2 variants. Described treatment: approximately 18 received Ad26.COV2.S at low or high dose, single or two shots; about 5 received placebo; per-sample allocation not given. The samples were gathered on day 63 after the first injection of vaccine or placebo. Generated by immunoSEQ multiplex PCR, the TCRdb table keeps only in-frame clones and is missing some. Among about 350,000 clones listed, about 87% were seen once. This specimen was peripheral blood, taken in a trial of Ad26.COV2.S vaccine versus placebo. The receptor source for this set is a person aged 18-60 years who received the Ad26.COV2.S COVID-19 vaccine or a placebo.

This chain uses TRBV6-4 with TRBJ2-2; 13 bases are shared with TRBD2. V lost 5 bases and J lost 0; bases outside the gene matches: 3. The CDR3 extends over 17 amino acids. Looked up from germline, CDR1 is MRHNA and CDR2 is SNTAGT. CDR3 protein: CASSNGLAGANTGELFF. The CDR3 DNA follows: TGTGCCAGCAGTAATGGACTAGCGGGAGCGAACACCGGGGAGCTGTTTTTT.

V gene TRBV6-1 combines with J gene TRBJ2-2; TRBD1 or TRBD2 may be the D gene (5 bases each). This CDR3 contains 14 residues. V gave up 0 bases and J gave up 4 bases, with 6 bases separating them. CDR1 is MNHNS and CDR2 is SASEGT in the germline V gene. CDR3 DNA: TGTGCCAGCAGTGAAGCGGGGGTCACCGGGGAGCTGTTTTTT. This encodes CASSEAGVTGELFF.

This chain joins TRBV9 and TRBJ1-3; no clear D gene. From germline, CDR1 is SGDLS and CDR2 YYNGEE. The CDR3 totals 16 residues. V was pared by 7 bases and J by 0 bases, with 17 bases between. In DNA form, the CDR3 reads TGTGCCAGCCGCTCGGGCTCGCCCGGCTCTGGAAACACCATATATTTT. This sequence encodes CASRSGSPGSGNTIYF.

This chain links TRBV7-8 with TRBJ2-1; 12 bases map to TRBD2. The V gene end was trimmed by 5 bases and the J gene end by 0 bases; junction bases not matched to a gene: 5. The germline V gene has CDR1 SGHVS and CDR2 FQNEAQ. CDR3 length: 17 amino acids. The CDR3, as DNA: TGTGCCAGCAGCATTACTAGCGGGGGGCTCTCCTACAATGAGCAGTTCTTC. Translated: CASSITSGGLSYNEQFF.

The chain recombines TRBV7-9 with TRBJ2-1; a weak D match, TRBD1 (6 bases). Looked up from germline, CDR1 is SEHNR and CDR2 is FQNEAQ (reference sequence). The CDR3 is 16 residues long. Trimming cost V 5 bases and J 4 bases, with 18 bases left between them. CDR3 coding DNA: TGTGCCAGCAGCCCGAGCCCTCCAGGACAGTACAATGAGCAGTTCTTC. Residues: CASSPSPPGQYNEQFF.

The chain has TRBV5-4 and TRBJ1-2; no firm D call. V was pared by 0 bases and J by 1 base, with 13 bases between. This CDR3 contains 16 residues. CDR1 and CDR2 (germline): SGHNT, YYREEE (reference sequence). The CDR3: CASSLVVHRLNYGYTF. The CDR3 DNA reads as TGTGCCAGCAGCTTGGTGGTTCACAGACTTAACTATGGCTACACCTTC.

This clone showed up just once. This chain uses TRBV28 with TRBJ1-6, with 8 positions matching TRBD1. Losses at the gene ends were 3 bases for V and 8 bases for J; bases not matched to a gene: 15. Germline-derived CDR1 and CDR2 are MDHEN and SYDVKM. CDR3 length: 18 amino acids. CDR3 residues: CASSFRADSAGGDSPLHF. Here the CDR3 DNA reads TGTGCCAGCAGTTTCCGGGCAGATTCTGCAGGGGGCGATTCACCCCTCCACTTT.

This clone appeared a single time. The chain recombines TRBV2 with TRBJ2-4, with 7 nucleotides matching TRBD1. J lost 5 bases, V lost 6 bases, and 7 bases had no gene match. This CDR3 contains 14 residues. The germline CDR1 and CDR2 sequences are SNHLY and FYNNEI. CDR3 nucleotides: TGTGCCAGCAGCCCGACAGGGTGGGAAAACATTCAGTACTTC. Encoded protein: CASSPTGWENIQYF. Full variable domain (rest looked up from reference TRBV2 and TRBJ2-4): EPEVTQTPSHQVTQMGQEVILRCVPISNHLYFYWYRQILGQKVEFLVSFYNNEISEKSEIFDDQFSVERPDGSNFTLKIRSTKLEDSAMYFCASSPTGWENIQYFGAGTRLSVL.

For this clone: Other nucleotide sequences in the sample specify the same CDR3. The chain uses TRBV20-1 and TRBJ1-3, with D hard to call. The CDR3 runs to 11 residues. The V gene lost 5 bases and the J gene lost 4 bases, with 6 bases spanning the gap. CDR1 DFQATT and CDR2 SNEGSKA come from the germline V gene (reference sequence). In DNA form, the CDR3 reads TGCAGTGCTGCCACCGGAAACACCATATATTTT. Protein product: CSAATGNTIYF.

The chain recombines TRBV7-3 with TRBJ2-1; D gene unclear. Germline V gene lookup returns CDR1 SGHTA and CDR2 FQGTGA. Trimming took 4 bases from V and 7 from J, leaving 8 bases between them. The CDR3 consists of 12 residues. Here the CDR3 reads CASSSKLNEQFF. The CDR3 coding sequence is TGTGCCAGCAGCTCAAAGTTGAATGAGCAGTTCTTC.

The chain recombines TRBV6-5 with TRBJ1-1, with 12 bases fitting TRBD1. Germline V CDR1 and CDR2: MNHEY, SVGAGI. This CDR3 has 16 amino acids. Trimming took 4 bases from V and 3 from J; bases not matched to a gene: 6. The CDR3 sequence is CASSLGTGGYYTEAFF. The CDR3 region has the DNA TGTGCCAGCAGTTTAGGGACAGGGGGCTATTACACTGAAGCTTTCTTT.

The V gene is TRBV10-1, the J gene TRBJ1-4; D perhaps matches TRBD1 (5 bases). Germline assignment: CDR1 WNHNN and CDR2 SYGVQD (reference sequence). V was trimmed by 4 bases and J by 2 bases, leaving 8 bases between them. This CDR3 is 14 amino acids long. CDR3 in amino acids: CASSARGTNEKLFF. In DNA, the CDR3 is TGCGCCAGCAGTGCTAGGGGCACTAATGAAAAACTGTTTTTT.

CDR3 protein: CATTSGRTDTQYF. The CDR3 DNA sequence: TGTGCCACCACTAGCGGCCGCACAGATACGCAGTATTTT. The chain couples TRBV28 to TRBJ2-3; 8 bases are a match to TRBD2. V dropped 10 bases and J dropped 1; count of bases not matched to a gene: 4. This CDR3 is 13 amino acids long. Germline CDR1 is MDHEN and CDR2 is SYDVKM.

J is TRBJ1-5 and V is TRBV27; no firm D call. Trimming removed 6 bases at V and 3 bases at J, with 12 bases between. The CDR3 is 14 residues long. The germline V gene encodes CDR1 MNHEY and CDR2 SMNVEV (reference sequence). For the CDR3, the DNA is TGTGCCAGCAGCCCCTTTTGGGACAATCAGCCCCAGCATTTT. As protein: CASSPFWDNQPQHF.